This T cell receptor (beta chain) was identified in a study of blood T cell repertoires in COVID-19. Germline V lookup: CDR1 LGHDT, CDR2 YNNKEL (reference sequence). The CDR3 runs to 13 residues. Between the trimmed V and J ends, which lost 6 bases and 4 bases, there was a span of 12 bases. Generated by immunoSEQ multiplex PCR, the TCRdb table keeps only in-frame clones and is missing some. The data show roughly 87,000 clones, about 85% seen once. The V call is TRBV3-1 (or the pseudogene TRBV3-2), the J call TRBJ2-5, with D maybe TRBD2 (6 bases). This receptor was identified in a woman older than 75 with COVID-19, enrolled during active disease. The sequenced sample consisted of peripheral blood. CDR3 DNA: TGTGCCAGCAGTAGAGGAGGGTCAGAGACCCAGTACTTC. It codes for CASSRGGSETQYF.